The clone carrying this T cell receptor beta chain was seen repeatedly, ten times or more. V lost 3 bases, J lost 2 bases, and 4 bases lay in between. The CDR3 consists of 13 residues. Germline CDR1 reads SGHTA; CDR2 reads FQGNSA. The time point is: sample taken at primary tumor resection. Whole RNA obtained from tumor, nontumor lung or frozen PBMC underwent sequencing without sorting. The donor population consisted of approximately 68 patients with untreated, early-stage non-small cell lung cancer. Every cDNA TCR molecule received its own unique molecular identifier. TCRdb reanalysed the 5' RACE reads using MiXCR and keeps one entry per CDR3 protein. The repertoire holds about 5,000 distinct CDR3 sequences, with around 19% as singletons. This record belongs to a study of spatial heterogeneity in lung cancer. At the level of the study: Beta-chain sequences were consistently detected more often than alpha-chain sequences. Each distinct TCR and UMI combination averaged more than ten appearances in raw reads.

This TCR was sampled from a male donor with early-stage non-small cell lung cancer. The rearrangement joins TRBV7-2 to TRBJ2-2, with unresolved D. The source was normal lung tissue next to the tumor, collected at surgery. The CDR3: CASSFGNTGELFF. In DNA, the CDR3 is TGTGCCAGCAGCTTCGGCAACACCGGGGAGCTGTTTTTT.